The 29 T cell receptor beta chains in this list originate from one sample, sequenced in a study of vaccination and CD4 T cells after COVID-19. Specified treatment: roughly ten-day PBMC culture with coronavirus spike peptide pools or control peptides (ViraFEST assay). These receptors' antigens are unknown. Researchers used the Oncomine TCR Beta short-read assay to sequence DNA from cultured CD4+ T cells. TCRdb used MiXCR to reprocess the PCR reads, holding one entry per CDR3 protein. The sample consists of approximately 14,000 distinct CDR3 sequences, over 60% of them appearing once. The source material was CD4+ T cells from blood, cultured in vitro. The receptors were sampled from a human donor who had recovered from COVID-19.

This rearrangement joins TRBV6-1 to TRBJ2-2; 7 bases are a match to TRBD2. The germline CDR1 and CDR2 sequences are MNHNS and SASEGT. This CDR3 is built from 15 residues. Trimming took 6 bases from V and 0 from J; bases not matched to a gene: 4. CDR3 loop: CASRGGTSNTGELFF. The CDR3 coding sequence is TGTGCCAGCAGGGGGGGGACTTCGAACACCGGGGAGCTGTTTTTT.

This clonotype appeared a few times. The V and J genes are TRBV7-9 and TRBJ1-1; D gene uncertain. The germline CDR1 and CDR2 sequences are SEHNR and FQNEAQ (reference sequence). CDR3 length: 14 amino acids. V lost 6 bases to trimming and J lost 3 bases, with 14 bases between them. This CDR3 reads CASRKFDRDTEAFF. Written as DNA, the CDR3 is TGTGCCAGCAGGAAATTCGATCGGGACACTGAAGCTTTCTTT.

V usage is TRBV11-3 and J usage is TRBJ2-3; 11 bases map to TRBD2. V was clipped by 4 bases and J by 6 bases; unmatched bases: 6. Germline V CDR1 and CDR2: SGHNT, YENEEA. The CDR3 length is 15 residues. The CDR3 sequence: CASSSRLAGLDTQYF. The CDR3 DNA sequence: TGTGCCAGCAGCTCCCGACTAGCGGGACTGGATACGCAGTATTTT.

The chain combines TRBV20-1 with TRBJ1-2; D gene unclear. Germline V gene data show CDR1 as DFQATT and CDR2 as SNEGSKA (reference sequence). Trimming left V 2 bases short and J 3 bases short, with 13 bases between. This CDR3 has 14 residues. CDR3 in DNA: TGCAGTGCTAGACTCCCCCGTTATTACTATGGCTACACCTTC. It yields the protein CSARLPRYYYGYTF.

This clonotype showed up just a few times. This chain links TRBV7-2 with TRBJ2-5, with D perhaps TRBD2 (5 bases). Germline V gene lookup returns CDR1 SGHTA and CDR2 FQGNSA. The V end lost 5 bases, the J end lost 3 bases, and 10 bases lay between the germline ends. The CDR3 loop spans 13 amino acids. Written as DNA, the CDR3 is TGTGCCAGCAGCCTACGGCGGGAAGAGACCCAGTACTTC. Translating it yields CASSLRREETQYF.

V and J are TRBV2 and TRBJ2-5; a weak D match, TRBD1 (6 bases). The CDR3 runs to 13 residues. The germline V gene has CDR1 SNHLY and CDR2 FYNNEI. V lost 6 bases, J lost 2 bases, and 10 bases lay in between. The DNA of the CDR3 is TGTGCCAGCAGCACCGACAGGCAAGAGACCCAGTACTTC. Amino acids: CASSTDRQETQYF.

The V call is TRBV21-1, the J call TRBJ2-7; TRBD1 is taken as the D call from the table, unchecked against the DNA. TRBV21-1 is labeled a pseudogene. The CDR3 is 14 residues long. The CDR3 region is CASSTGTLVDEQYF. The CDR3 DNA follows: TGTGCCAGCAGCACTGGGACACTGGTTGACGAGCAGTACTTC.

This clonotype is classed as large. The V gene is TRBV6-1, the J gene TRBJ2-1; 11 bases match TRBD2. V shed 6 bases, J shed 3 bases, and the junction held 13 bases outside the gene matches. CDR1 MNHNS and CDR2 SASEGT come from the germline V gene. The CDR3 loop spans 18 amino acids. The CDR3 protein is CASRGVTSGAWGYNEQFF. The CDR3 nucleotides are TGTGCCAGCAGGGGGGTGACTAGCGGGGCATGGGGCTACAATGAGCAGTTCTTC.

The rearrangement links TRBV11-2 to TRBJ1-5; D is perhaps TRBD1 (6 bases). The germline V gene has CDR1 SGHAT and CDR2 FQNNGV. Trimming stripped 5 bases from V and 4 bases from J, with 12 bases between. This CDR3 contains 14 residues. This CDR3 reads CASSDGQTNQPQHF. CDR3 DNA sequence: TGTGCCAGCAGCGATGGACAGACTAATCAGCCCCAGCATTTT.

The V and J genes are TRBV5-1 and TRBJ1-1; TRBD1 is a possible D gene (6 bases). The CDR3 runs 13 residues. Germline V gene data show CDR1 as SGHRS and CDR2 as YFSETQ. Deletions cut 6 bases from V and 4 bases from J, with 13 bases between. The CDR3 region is CASTPLGATEAFF. The CDR3 DNA reads as TGCGCCAGCACTCCCTTGGGGGCCACTGAAGCTTTCTTT. Based on the CDR3 plus reference TRBV5-1 and TRBJ1-1, the full variable domain is KAGVTQTPRYLIKTRGQQVTLSCSPISGHRSVSWYQQTPGQGLQFLFEYFSETQRNKGNFPGRFSGRQFSNSRSEMNVSTLELGDSALYLCASTPLGATEAFFGQGTRLTVV.

The chain recombines TRBV6-5 with TRBJ2-7; 10 bases align to TRBD1. The CDR3 loop spans 15 amino acids. Germline V gene data show CDR1 as MNHEY and CDR2 as SVGAGI. J was trimmed by 5 bases and V by 2 bases; bases with no gene match: 6. As DNA, the CDR3 is TGTGCCAGCAGTTACCACGGGACAGGGGCGAACGAGCAGTACTTC. This gives the protein CASSYHGTGANEQYF.

This chain uses TRBV14 with TRBJ2-7; TRBD2 agrees at 8 bases. V lost 1 base to trimming and J lost 3 bases; unmatched junction nucleotides: 8. The CDR3 extends over 16 amino acids. CDR1 is SGHDN and CDR2 is FVKESK in the germline V gene. The CDR3 spells CASSQGVAGTLYEQYF. Here the CDR3 DNA reads TGTGCCAGCAGCCAAGGTGTAGCGGGAACACTCTACGAGCAGTACTTC.

This clonotype appeared a few times. The rearrangement links TRBV15 to TRBJ1-5; TRBD1 matches 8 bases. CDR1 is LNHNV and CDR2 is YYDKDF in the germline V gene (reference sequence). The CDR3 is 17 amino acids. V was pared by 4 bases and J by 3 bases, with 11 bases of the junction left unmatched. CDR3 in DNA: TGTGCCACCAGCATAACCCGACAGGGGACCTACAATCAGCCCCAGCATTTT. The encoded protein is CATSITRQGTYNQPQHF.

This clonotype showed up just a few times. The chain combines TRBV7-9 with TRBJ2-5; a weak D match, TRBD2 (6 bases). The CDR3 runs to 16 residues. Germline CDR1 reads SEHNR; CDR2 reads FQNEAQ (reference sequence). Trimming cost V 4 bases and J 5 bases, with 20 bases left between them. The CDR3: CASSWEAGLLGETQYF. The CDR3 DNA reads as TGTGCCAGCAGCTGGGAGGCGGGACTTCTCGGGGAGACCCAGTACTTC.

V gene TRBV5-1 combines with J gene TRBJ2-5, with TRBD1 identical over 7 bases. Trimming took 4 bases from V and 5 from J; bases not matched to a gene: 11. CDR3 length: 15 amino acids. Per the germline V gene, CDR1 is SGHRS and CDR2 is YFSETQ. The CDR3 reads CASSVLGQPGETQYF. DNA for the CDR3: TGCGCCAGCAGCGTATTGGGACAGCCAGGGGAGACCCAGTACTTC.

The V gene is TRBV2, the J gene TRBJ1-1, with a possible D match to TRBD1 (5 bases). V shed 7 bases and J shed 4 bases, with 16 bases lying between them. The CDR3 sequence is 14 residues long. Germline values: CDR1 SNHLY, CDR2 FYNNEI. The DNA of the CDR3 is TGTGCCAGCACTGTCGGGGGGGGACTCACTGAAGCTTTCTTT. Protein product: CASTVGGGLTEAFF. The full variable domain, rest sourced from reference TRBV2 and TRBJ1-1, is EPEVTQTPSHQVTQMGQEVILRCVPISNHLYFYWYRQILGQKVEFLVSFYNNEISEKSEIFDDQFSVERPDGSNFTLKIRSTKLEDSAMYFCASTVGGGLTEAFFGQGTRLTVV.

This chain uses TRBV11-3 with TRBJ2-7; either TRBD1 or TRBD2 may supply D (5 bases each). Germline-derived CDR1 and CDR2 are SGHNT and YENEEA. CDR3 length equals 15 residues. V lost 1 base, J lost 6 bases, and 16 bases lay in between. The CDR3 DNA reads as TGTGCCAGCAGCTTAGGGACCGGGACCTCAGGCGAGCAGTACTTC. It translates to CASSLGTGTSGEQYF. Full variable domain (outside the CDR3, taken from reference TRBV11-3 and TRBJ2-7): EAGVVQSPRYKIIEKKQPVAFWCNPISGHNTLYWYLQNLGQGPELLIRYENEEAVDDSQLPKDRFSAERLKGVDSTLKIQPAELGDSAVYLCASSLGTGTSGEQYFGPGTRLTVT.

The chain recombines TRBV24-1 with TRBJ2-5, with TRBD2 matching 7 bases. Germline V CDR1 and CDR2: KGHDR, SFDVKD. The CDR3 runs to 16 residues. J gave up 4 bases and V 3 bases, and 10 bases lay outside the gene matches. DNA for the CDR3: TGTGCCACCAGTGATGCCGGGACCCGCGGGGGAGAGACCCAGTACTTC. It translates to CATSDAGTRGGETQYF.

V and J are TRBV5-8 and TRBJ1-5; unclear D gene. Trimming left V 6 bases short and J 3 bases short, with 7 bases between. The CDR3 has 12 amino acids. Germline CDR1 SGHTS, CDR2 YDEGEE. The CDR3 DNA follows: TGTGCCAGCACAGCTCTCAATCAGCCCCAGCATTTT. Translation gives CASTALNQPQHF.

The rearrangement joins TRBV19 to TRBJ1-2; D might be TRBD1 (5 bases). Looked up from germline, CDR1 is LNHDA and CDR2 is SQIVND (reference sequence). The V end was cut by 2 bases, the J end by 8 bases, with 12 bases between. This CDR3 has 13 amino acids. CDR3 sequence reads: CASSITRARGYTF. DNA of the CDR3: TGTGCCAGTAGTATAACCAGGGCGAGAGGCTACACCTTC.

CDR3 sequence: CASRTGAGAEAFF. The CDR3 DNA reads TGTGCCAGCAGAACAGGGGCTGGGGCTGAAGCTTTCTTT. The chain combines TRBV2 with TRBJ1-1; TRBD1 matches at 7 bases. CDR3 length equals 13 residues. V lost 6 bases and J lost 6; bases outside the gene matches: 7. Germline assignment: CDR1 SNHLY and CDR2 FYNNEI.

The CDR3 loop is CASSSATNQPQHF. In DNA, the CDR3 is TGTGCCAGTAGTTCCGCGACGAATCAGCCCCAGCATTTT. The chain couples TRBV19 to TRBJ1-5; no clear D gene. Per germline, CDR1 LNHDA and CDR2 SQIVND (reference sequence). The V end was cut by 5 bases, the J end by 4 bases, with 9 bases between. The length of the CDR3 is 13 residues.

The chain joins TRBV20-1 to TRBJ2-1; tentatively, D is TRBD1 (6 bases). The V end was cut by 3 bases, the J end by 5 bases, with 20 bases between. CDR1 is DFQATT and CDR2 is SNEGSKA in the germline V gene (reference sequence). The CDR3 has 16 residues. The CDR3 reads CSARDSGRFRNNEQFF. For the CDR3, the DNA is TGCAGTGCTAGGGACAGCGGACGGTTCCGTAACAATGAGCAGTTCTTC.

This clonotype was seen more than once but under ten times. This rearrangement joins TRBV11-3 to TRBJ1-1; no clear D gene. In germline, CDR1 is SGHNT, CDR2 YENEEA. CDR3 length equals 11 residues. Deletions cut 8 bases from V and 0 bases from J, with 4 bases between. The CDR3 sequence: CASRLNTEAFF. CDR3 DNA sequence: TGTGCCAGCCGACTGAACACTGAAGCTTTCTTT.

J is TRBJ2-5 and V is TRBV19, with D possibly matching TRBD1 (6 bases). Trimming shortened V by 5 bases and J by 1 base, and 11 bases separated the two germline ends. Germline V gene lookup returns CDR1 LNHDA and CDR2 SQIVND (reference sequence). The CDR3 consists of 14 residues. The CDR3 protein is CASSSLGAQETQYF. The CDR3 DNA reads TGTGCCAGTAGTTCCTTGGGGGCCCAAGAGACCCAGTACTTC. The complete variable domain, with remaining parts taken from reference TRBV19 and TRBJ2-5, reads DGGITQSPKYLFRKEGQNVTLSCEQNLNHDAMYWYRQDPGQGLRLIYYSQIVNDFQKGDIAEGYSVSREKKESFPLTVTSAQKNPTAFYLCASSSLGAQETQYFGPGTRLLVL.

This clonotype has more than one count but fewer than ten. The gene calls are TRBV24-1 and TRBJ1-2; a weak D match, TRBD1 (5 bases). The CDR3 runs 17 residues. Per germline, CDR1 KGHDR and CDR2 SFDVKD. The V end was cut by 3 bases, the J end by 4 bases, with 20 bases between. DNA for the CDR3: TGTGCCACCAGTGATCCAGGAACAGGAGGCTTCGTCTATGGCTACACCTTC. Residues: CATSDPGTGGFVYGYTF.

The J gene is TRBJ1-1, the V gene TRBV4-1; D is perhaps TRBD1 (5 bases). Germline CDR1 reads MGHRA; CDR2 reads YSYEKL. CDR3 length: 13 residues. Deletions cut 4 bases from V and 3 bases from J, with 9 bases between. The CDR3: CASSRTGYTEAFF. CDR3 coding DNA: TGCGCCAGCAGCCGAACAGGCTACACTGAAGCTTTCTTT.

The CDR3 sequence: CASTPQGGSDTQYF. The CDR3 DNA is TGTGCCAGCACCCCCCAAGGGGGTTCCGATACGCAGTATTTT. This sequence joins TRBV7-9 and TRBJ2-3; possibly TRBD1 for D (6 bases). The CDR3 is made up of 14 amino acids. The ends were cut back, 7 bases at V and 6 bases at J, with 17 bases in the middle. Germline V gene lookup returns CDR1 SEHNR and CDR2 FQNEAQ (reference sequence). Together with reference TRBV7-9 and TRBJ2-3, the CDR3 gives the full variable domain: DTGVSQNPRHKITKRGQNVTFRCDPISEHNRLYWYRQTLGQGPEFLTYFQNEAQLEKSRLLSDRFSAERPKGSFSTLEIQRTEQGDSAMYLCASTPQGGSDTQYFGPGTRLTVL.

This sequence joins TRBV20-1 and TRBJ2-1; no firm D call. The CDR3 extends over 14 amino acids. CDR1 DFQATT and CDR2 SNEGSKA come from the germline V gene (reference sequence). Trimming pared 1 base from V and 6 bases from J, leaving 13 bases between. DNA for the CDR3: TGCAGTGCTAGAGTGAGCCTGGTAAGCAATGAGCAGTTCTTC. Protein: CSARVSLVSNEQFF.